The 22 T cell receptor beta chains given below trace back to one sample, sequenced in a study of control samples from healthy donors and cancer patients. Generated by immunoSEQ multiplex PCR, the TCRdb table keeps only in-frame clones and is missing some. This table has 150,000 to 200,000 clones, 88% appearing once. The sequencing input was blood. These receptors were collected from a woman under 40 in good health.

The chain couples TRBV15 to TRBJ2-1; D remains ambiguous. From germline, CDR1 is LNHNV and CDR2 YYDKDF (reference sequence). This CDR3 comprises 15 residues. With 1 base removed from V and 0 bases from J, the gap between germline ends came to 7 bases. This CDR3 is CATSRASSSYNEQFF. The CDR3 DNA reads TGTGCCACCAGCAGAGCCTCGAGCTCCTACAATGAGCAGTTCTTC.

This CDR3 is CASSSPGTGYNEQFF. The CDR3 DNA reads TGTGCCAGCAGCTCACCCGGGACAGGGTACAATGAGCAGTTCTTC. V is TRBV7-9 and J is TRBJ2-1; 9 nucleotides align to TRBD1. CDR1 is SEHNR, CDR2 FQNEAQ, per germline (reference sequence). The junction had 5 bases not matched to a gene; V was cut back by 4 bases and J by 4 bases. The CDR3 has 15 residues. Full variable domain (outside the CDR3, taken from reference TRBV7-9 and TRBJ2-1): DTGVSQNPRHKITKRGQNVTFRCDPISEHNRLYWYRQTLGQGPEFLTYFQNEAQLEKSRLLSDRFSAERPKGSFSTLEIQRTEQGDSAMYLCASSSPGTGYNEQFFGPGTRLTVL.

This clone was counted a single time. The J gene is TRBJ2-2, the V gene TRBV25-1; possible D gene TRBD2, 6 bases. This CDR3 region has 15 residues. Deletions cut 4 bases from V and 2 bases from J, with 11 bases between. Germline values: CDR1 MGHDK, CDR2 SYGVNS. The CDR3 DNA reads as TGTGCCAGCAGTGGCCGGGACTTAAACACCGGGGAGCTGTTTTTT. Translation: CASSGRDLNTGELFF.

The V gene is TRBV6-1, the J gene TRBJ1-2, with 12 nucleotides matching TRBD1. The CDR3 length is 16 residues. CDR1 is MNHNS, CDR2 SASEGT, per germline. Losses at the gene ends were 2 bases for V and 7 bases for J; bases not matched to a gene: 8. CDR3: CASSERGDRGRGGYTF. The DNA for the CDR3 is TGTGCCAGCAGTGAACGTGGGGACAGGGGGCGGGGTGGCTACACCTTC.

The chain uses TRBV18 and TRBJ1-3, with a possible D match to TRBD1 (5 bases). Trimming shortened V by 4 bases and J by 0 bases, and 13 bases separated the two germline ends. The CDR3 is 16 amino acids. Germline CDR1 and CDR2: KGHSH and LQKENI. The CDR3 coding sequence is TGTGCCAGCTCACTAGCCTTCGACAGCTCTGGAAACACCATATATTTT. Amino acid sequence: CASSLAFDSSGNTIYF.

V and J are TRBV21-1 and TRBJ2-2; the table's D call of TRBD2 was not tested on the DNA. TRBV21-1 is a pseudogene segment. The CDR3 totals 14 residues. DNA of the CDR3: TGTGCCAGCAGCAAAGCGCTCGAGACCGGGGAGCTGTTTTTT. This gives the protein CASSKALETGELFF.

This clone was found once. This chain links TRBV6-6 with TRBJ1-6; D might be TRBD1 (5 bases). Trimming pared 6 bases from V and 14 bases from J, leaving 14 bases between. Germline V gene lookup returns CDR1 MNHNY and CDR2 SVGAGI (reference sequence). CDR3 size: 12 residues. The chain's CDR3 is CASSPAMGALHF. The CDR3 DNA reads as TGTGCCAGCAGCCCGGCGATGGGGGCCCTCCACTTT.

The V gene is TRBV28, the J gene TRBJ2-2; TRBD1 might be the D (5 bases). Germline-derived CDR1 and CDR2 are MDHEN and SYDVKM. Trimming left V 6 bases short and J 6 bases short, with 14 bases between. This CDR3 is built from 14 residues. The CDR3 region has the DNA TGTGCCAGCAGCCGTACAGGATCGTCCGGGGAGCTGTTTTTT. Amino acid sequence: CASSRTGSSGELFF.

The V gene is TRBV7-9, the J gene TRBJ2-5, with 8 bases that match TRBD2. CDR1 is SEHNR and CDR2 is FQNEAQ in the germline V gene (reference sequence). Unmatched junction bases numbered 9, after V lost 1 base and J lost 5 bases. The length of the CDR3 is 16 residues. In DNA, the CDR3 is TGTGCCAGCAGCTTAGAGGTCGGGGGGGCCTTGGAGACCCAGTACTTC. It encodes CASSLEVGGALETQYF.

This sequence joins TRBV27 and TRBJ1-1; 7 bases fit TRBD1. Trimming removed 7 bases from V and 6 bases from J; junction bases left unmatched: 11. CDR1 and CDR2 from the germline V gene are MNHEY and SMNVEV (reference sequence). This CDR3 region has 14 residues. In nucleotides, the CDR3 is TGTGCCAGCACGAGAAATCACAGGGGAGCTGAAGCTTTCTTT. Translating gives CASTRNHRGAEAFF.

The chain has TRBV6-5 and TRBJ1-5, with D tentatively TRBD1 (5 bases). V was cut by 4 bases and J by 0 bases, with 10 bases left in between. There are 15 residues in the CDR3. Germline CDR1 and CDR2: MNHEY and SVGAGI. The DNA for the CDR3 is TGTGCCAGCAGTTGGGACTTTTATAGCAATCAGCCCCAGCATTTT. Amino acids: CASSWDFYSNQPQHF.

In its sample, this clone was seen once. The chain carries TRBV3-1 (or the pseudogene TRBV3-2) and TRBJ1-1; D remains ambiguous. Germline V gene data show CDR1 as LGHDT and CDR2 as YNNKEL (reference sequence). V was cut by 1 base and J by 3 bases, with 6 bases left in between. The CDR3 has 13 residues. The CDR3 nucleotides read TGTGCCAGCAGCCAAGGGGCCTACACTGAAGCTTTCTTT. Translated: CASSQGAYTEAFF.

V usage is TRBV28 and J usage is TRBJ1-1; no definite D call. This CDR3 comprises 13 residues. Trimming shortened V by 8 bases and J by 0 bases, and 10 bases separated the two germline ends. The germline V gene has CDR1 MDHEN and CDR2 SYDVKM. CDR3 sequence: CASQDPVNTEAFF. As DNA, the CDR3 is TGTGCCAGCCAGGACCCTGTGAACACTGAAGCTTTCTTT.

This chain connects TRBV5-5 to TRBJ2-1; a weak D match, TRBD1 (6 bases). The V end lost 0 bases, the J end lost 1 base, and 14 bases lay between the germline ends. CDR3 size: 17 residues. In germline, CDR1 is SGHKS, CDR2 YYEKEE (reference sequence). Written as DNA, the CDR3 is TGTGCCAGCAGCTTGGCCAGGGGCCAACTTTCCTACAATGAGCAGTTCTTC. This gives the protein CASSLARGQLSYNEQFF. The full variable domain, rest sourced from reference TRBV5-5 and TRBJ2-1, is DAGVTQSPTHLIKTRGQQVTLRCSPISGHKSVSWYQQVLGQGPQFIFQYYEKEERGRGNFPDRFSARQFPNYSSELNVNALLLGDSALYLCASSLARGQLSYNEQFFGPGTRLTVL.

The gene calls are TRBV7-6 and TRBJ2-3; 7 nucleotides line up with TRBD2. The CDR3 consists of 15 residues. Germline loops: CDR1 SGHVS, CDR2 FNYEAQ. V lost 0 bases and J lost 6; bases outside the gene matches: 6. The CDR3 reads CASSLASGRSDTQYF. The CDR3 DNA is TGTGCCAGCAGCTTAGCTAGCGGGCGATCCGATACGCAGTATTTT.

This chain links TRBV7-9 with TRBJ2-7; D not certain. The CDR3 is 15 amino acids. Germline V lookup: CDR1 SEHNR, CDR2 FQNEAQ (reference sequence). V lost 8 bases, J lost 0 bases, and 17 bases lay in between. The CDR3 nucleotides are TGTGCCAGCGGCCGCATAATGACCGGCTCCTACGAGCAGTACGTC. Translating it yields CASGRIMTGSYEQYV.

The CDR3 DNA sequence: TGTGCCAGCAGCGCAGGGACAGCGGCCTCTCAGCCCCAGCATTTT. As protein: CASSAGTAASQPQHF. This chain links TRBV9 with TRBJ1-5, with 7 nucleotides matching TRBD1. Germline-derived CDR1 and CDR2 are SGDLS and YYNGEE. This CDR3 has 15 amino acids. Unmatched junction bases numbered 9, after V lost 3 bases and J lost 6 bases.

This chain links TRBV12-3 or TRBV12-4 with TRBJ1-5, with unresolved D. The V end was cut by 6 bases, the J end by 5 bases, with 11 bases between. CDR3 length: 13 amino acids. The CDR3 loop is CASSNDRDQPQHF. The CDR3 region has the DNA TGTGCCAGCAGCAACGACCGTGATCAGCCCCAGCATTTT.

The genes are TRBV15 and TRBJ1-4, with D perhaps TRBD1 (6 bases). Germline lookup yields CDR1 LNHNV and CDR2 YYDKDF (reference sequence). The length of the CDR3 is 14 residues. V lost 3 bases and J lost 4, with 9 bases in between. CDR3 DNA sequence: TGTGCCACCAGCAGGACAGGCCGTAATGAAAAACTGTTTTTT. This encodes CATSRTGRNEKLFF.

This chain uses TRBV11-2 with TRBJ1-2; the D is unclear. The CDR3 is 14 amino acids. Germline lookup yields CDR1 SGHAT and CDR2 FQNNGV. V was pared by 5 bases and J by 5 bases, with 15 bases between. Here the CDR3 reads CASSETVRGYGYTF. In DNA, the CDR3 is TGTGCCAGCAGCGAAACAGTCCGCGGGTATGGCTACACCTTC.

This chain uses TRBV5-1 with TRBJ2-1; D is unclear. Germline CDR1 is SGHRS and CDR2 is YFSETQ. Trimming left V 0 bases short and J 9 bases short, with 10 bases between. The CDR3 runs to 13 residues. Here the CDR3 reads CASSLVWDREQFF. In DNA, the CDR3 is TGCGCCAGCAGCTTGGTGTGGGATCGTGAGCAGTTCTTC.

The chain recombines TRBV14 with TRBJ2-7, with D possibly matching TRBD1 (7 bases). Between the trimmed V and J ends, which lost 8 bases and 2 bases, there was a span of 10 bases. This CDR3 contains 12 residues. From germline, CDR1 is SGHDN and CDR2 FVKESK. CDR3 in amino acids: CASGGTAYEQYF. CDR3 DNA sequence: TGTGCCAGCGGGGGGACAGCCTACGAGCAGTACTTC.